This T cell receptor beta chain was obtained from a study of blood T cell repertoires in COVID-19. Produced via immunoSEQ multiplex PCR; TCRdb's table is partial and in-frame only. Found here are approximately 170,000 clones, roughly 88% of them singletons; the top ten hold 6.9%. Trimming removed 1 base from V and 6 bases from J, with 12 bases in between. The CDR3 is made up of 14 amino acids. The V gene's germline CDR1 is MGHRA and CDR2 YSYEKL. The clonotype comes from a man at least 80 years old with COVID-19, enrolled during active disease. The sample was peripheral blood. This chain links TRBV4-1 with TRBJ1-1, with D unresolved. The CDR3 here is CASSQVPPPAEAFF. The CDR3 bases are TGCGCCAGCAGCCAAGTCCCCCCGCCGGCTGAAGCTTTCTTT.